This entry lists 20 T cell receptor beta chains sequenced from one sample in a study of shared clonotypes between healthy human individuals. Profiling relied on immunoSEQ multiplex PCR, and the TCRdb table lists in-frame clones only, not all of them. The sample consists of about 2.4 million clones, over 85% of them appearing once. The specimen sequenced was naive CD4+ T cells from PBMCs. Subset defined: CD45RA+ positively selected. The receptor source for this set is a man between 18 and 35 years old in good health. Some clones in this sample may be carry-over from other donors' samples.

The chain carries TRBV6-1 and TRBJ2-1, with D perhaps matching TRBD1 (5 bases). V was shortened by 3 bases and J by 2 bases, with 8 bases between the two germline ends. The CDR3 sequence is 14 residues long. CDR1 and CDR2 (germline): MNHNS, SASEGT. The CDR3 reads CASSDRVAYNEQFF. The CDR3, as DNA: TGTGCCAGCAGTGACAGGGTGGCCTACAATGAGCAGTTCTTC.

With regard to this clone: Other DNA sequences in the same sample also yield this CDR3. The rearrangement joins TRBV4-2 to TRBJ2-7, with 12 bases identical to TRBD2. V was pared by 0 bases and J by 4 bases, with 1 base of the junction left unmatched. Germline CDR1 LGHNA, CDR2 YNFKEQ. This CDR3 is built from 15 residues. CDR3 sequence reads: CASSQDLAGGYEQYF. In DNA form, the CDR3 reads TGTGCCAGCAGCCAAGATCTAGCGGGAGGGTACGAGCAGTACTTC.

This CDR3 is CAISEQTYNEQFF. The CDR3 DNA is TGTGCCATCAGTGAACAGACCTACAATGAGCAGTTCTTC. The rearrangement joins TRBV10-3 to TRBJ2-1; unclear D gene. The CDR3 consists of 13 residues. Trimming cost V 3 bases and J 2 bases, with 5 bases left between them. Per the germline V gene, CDR1 is ENHRY and CDR2 is SYGVKD.

The V call is TRBV2, the J call TRBJ1-2; tentatively, D is TRBD1 (5 bases). Trimming took off 8 bases at V and 2 bases at J, with 9 bases between the two ends. Germline CDR1 is SNHLY and CDR2 is FYNNEI. The length of the CDR3 is 12 residues. As DNA, the CDR3 is TGTGCCAGCCGAGGGACCAACTATGGCTACACCTTC. It specifies CASRGTNYGYTF.

The rearrangement uses TRBV28 and TRBJ2-7; no clear D. Germline V CDR1 and CDR2: MDHEN, SYDVKM. Trimming cost V 6 bases and J 0 bases, with 15 bases left between them. This CDR3 contains 15 residues. Here the CDR3 reads CASRPRTENSYEQYF. CDR3 sequence (DNA): TGTGCCAGCAGGCCCCGGACCGAAAACTCCTACGAGCAGTACTTC.

The chain employs TRBV7-2 and TRBJ2-3; TRBD2 matches at 8 bases. The germline V gene encodes CDR1 SGHTA and CDR2 FQGNSA. J lost 3 bases, V lost 1 base, and 6 bases had no gene match. This CDR3 is 16 amino acids long. CDR3 in DNA: TGTGCCAGCAGCTTAGGTGTCGGGAGGGCGACAGATACGCAGTATTTT. Translated, it gives CASSLGVGRATDTQYF.

The genes are TRBV6-4 and TRBJ1-5, with TRBD1 as a possible D gene (5 bases). The germline V and J ends were trimmed by 5 bases and 7 bases, with 24 bases remaining between them. Germline lookup yields CDR1 MRHNA and CDR2 SNTAGT. CDR3 length: 17 residues. The CDR3 DNA sequence: TGTGCCAGCAGTCTACCGAAAAAGGGACGGGGGGGGCAGCCCCAGCATTTT. It codes for CASSLPKKGRGGQPQHF.

The V and J genes are TRBV11-1 and TRBJ2-2, with TRBD2 identical over 9 bases. CDR1 SGHAT and CDR2 FQDESV come from the germline V gene (reference sequence). The CDR3 length is 18 residues. V dropped 5 bases and J dropped 5; count of bases not matched to a gene: 15. CDR3 amino acids: CASSLRTSERLDTGELFF. The CDR3 DNA reads as TGTGCCAGCAGCCTACGGACTAGCGAGCGCCTTGATACCGGGGAGCTGTTTTTT.

The chain combines TRBV28 with TRBJ2-7; unclear D gene. CDR3 length: 14 amino acids. Germline CDR1 MDHEN, CDR2 SYDVKM. V was shortened by 2 bases and J by 3 bases, with 11 bases between the two germline ends. CDR3 nucleotide sequence: TGTGCCAGCAGTTTAGGCCATCTCCTCTACGAGCAGTACTTC. Its translation: CASSLGHLLYEQYF.

In this sample, this clone turned up once. The rearrangement joins TRBV5-1 to TRBJ1-1; D gene ambiguous. Trimming cost V 2 bases and J 0 bases, with 11 bases left between them. CDR1 is SGHRS, CDR2 YFSETQ, per germline. This CDR3 comprises 15 residues. The CDR3 spells CASSLLWQMNTEAFF. The CDR3 DNA reads as TGCGCCAGCAGCTTATTATGGCAGATGAACACTGAAGCTTTCTTT.

The gene calls are TRBV14 and TRBJ2-7; D may correspond to TRBD1 or TRBD2 (6 bases each). V was pared by 0 bases and J by 1 base, with 22 bases between. The CDR3 loop spans 19 amino acids. Germline loops: CDR1 SGHDN, CDR2 FVKESK. This CDR3 reads CASSQDVIRGGFTSYEQYF. The CDR3 DNA reads TGTGCCAGCAGCCAAGATGTCATCAGGGGAGGCTTTACGTCCTACGAGCAGTACTTC.

V gene TRBV7-9 combines with J gene TRBJ2-7, with TRBD2 identical over 10 bases. J gave up 3 bases and V 4 bases, and 6 bases lay outside the gene matches. This CDR3 is built from 15 residues. Germline CDR1 reads SEHNR; CDR2 reads FQNEAQ (reference sequence). CDR3 in DNA: TGTGCCAGCAGCTCCCTGATAGCGGGAGGCTACGAGCAGTACTTC. Protein: CASSSLIAGGYEQYF.

The chain carries TRBV11-2 and TRBJ2-1; perhaps TRBD2 as D (6 bases). V was shortened by 3 bases and J by 9 bases, with 12 bases between the two germline ends. From germline, CDR1 is SGHAT and CDR2 FQNNGV. The CDR3 extends over 13 amino acids. CDR3 loop: CASSLRLEGEQFF. In DNA form, the CDR3 reads TGTGCCAGCAGCTTGAGGTTGGAGGGTGAGCAGTTCTTC.

This chain uses TRBV27 with TRBJ2-2; TRBD2 is a possible D gene (6 bases). From germline, CDR1 is MNHEY and CDR2 SMNVEV (reference sequence). V lost 8 bases and J 7 bases, leaving 17 bases between the germline ends. This CDR3 contains 14 residues. The DNA for the CDR3 is TGTGCCAGCCGGGACTTCGAAGTTTTCGGGGAGCTGTTTTTT. Translating it yields CASRDFEVFGELFF.

This chain links TRBV7-6 with TRBJ1-4; tentative D call: TRBD1 (6 bases). The CDR3 is 16 residues long. Germline CDR1 SGHVS, CDR2 FNYEAQ. Trimming stripped 5 bases from V and 7 bases from J, with 20 bases between. The CDR3 spells CASSLSRRTAGEKLFF. The CDR3 region has the DNA TGTGCCAGCAGCCTGTCCCGAAGGACAGCTGGTGAAAAACTGTTTTTT.

The chain joins TRBV27 to TRBJ2-3; no reliable D call. V was pared by 6 bases and J by 3 bases, with 16 bases between. Germline V gene sequence: CDR1 MNHEY, CDR2 SMNVEV (reference sequence). This CDR3 spans 15 amino acids. CDR3: CASSLTPYETDTQYF. Here the CDR3 DNA reads TGTGCCAGCAGCCTAACACCCTACGAGACAGATACGCAGTATTTT.

V gene TRBV7-9 combines with J gene TRBJ2-7; 9 bases line up with TRBD2. CDR3 length: 14 amino acids. Germline V gene data show CDR1 as SEHNR and CDR2 as FQNEAQ (reference sequence). V lost 5 bases, J lost 6 bases, and 8 bases stayed unmatched. CDR3 nucleotide sequence: TGTGCCAGCAGCCCGTGGGCTAGCGGGACCGAGCAGTACTTC. This gives the protein CASSPWASGTEQYF.

The J gene is TRBJ2-6, the V gene TRBV7-2; 7 bases map to TRBD1. The germline gives CDR1 SGHTA, CDR2 FQGNSA. The CDR3 runs 17 residues. Trimming removed 4 bases from V and 3 bases from J; junction bases left unmatched: 9. In DNA form, the CDR3 reads TGTGCCAGCAGCTCCCATCGAGGGGGCGGTGGGGCCAACGTCCTGACTTTC. Residues: CASSSHRGGGGANVLTF. Drawing the rest from reference TRBV7-2 and TRBJ2-6, the complete variable domain is GAGVSQSPSNKVTEKGKDVELRCDPISGHTALYWYRQSLGQGLEFLIYFQGNSAPDKSGLPSDRFSAERTGGSVSTLTIQRTQQEDSAVYLCASSSHRGGGGANVLTFGAGSRLTVL.

The chain combines TRBV6-1 with TRBJ2-3; D might be TRBD1 or TRBD2, each matching 5 bases. Germline CDR1 and CDR2: MNHNS and SASEGT. The CDR3 has 15 amino acids. With 5 bases removed from V and 7 bases from J, the gap between germline ends came to 19 bases. This chain's CDR3 is CASSKRATEGNTQYF. CDR3 sequence (DNA): TGTGCCAGCAGTAAAAGGGCTACTGAGGGGAATACGCAGTATTTT.

V usage is TRBV4-1 and J usage is TRBJ1-4; D ambiguous. This CDR3 region has 12 residues. Germline CDR1 MGHRA, CDR2 YSYEKL. Trimming stripped 5 bases from V and 8 bases from J, with 9 bases between. CDR3 nucleotides: TGCGCCAGCAGCGATCTGAGGGAAAAACTGTTTTTT. This translates into CASSDLREKLFF.